This TCR beta chain was sequenced in a study of Ad26.COV2.S vaccination and SARS-CoV-2 variants. Sequencing was performed with immunoSEQ multiplex PCR; in TCRdb, only in-frame clones are kept and a portion is missing. The sample has about 430,000 clones, around nine tenths seen once. Described treatment: roughly 18 received Ad26.COV2.S at low or high dose, single or two shots; 5 received placebo; per-sample allocation not given. Material that was analyzed had been drawn on day 63 after the first vaccine or placebo injection. Note on this clone: No antigen is known for it.

Overall study findings and caveats: Non-spike TCR breadth showed similarity between vaccine and placebo recipients.

The CDR3 sequence is 15 residues long. Germline-derived CDR1 and CDR2 are DFQATT and SNEGSKA (reference sequence). V was pared by 3 bases and J by 6 bases, with 21 bases between. The sequenced sample was peripheral blood, obtained in a trial of Ad26.COV2.S vaccine versus placebo. The chain joins TRBV20-1 to TRBJ2-7; D is perhaps TRBD2 (5 bases). The receptor's source is a person aged 18-65 years who received the Ad26.COV2.S COVID-19 vaccine or a placebo. CDR3 in amino acids: CSASIPADHIREQYF. In DNA, the CDR3 is TGCAGTGCTAGTATCCCAGCGGATCATATACGCGAGCAGTACTTC.